The 24 T cell receptor beta chains in this list originate from one sample, sequenced in a study of T-cell memory formation after mild COVID-19. TCRdb analysed the 5' RACE reads with MiXCR anew, one entry per CDR3 protein. This sample has 550,000 to 700,000 distinct CDR3 sequences, with around a sixth found just once. Sequencing was performed on PBMCs or a T cell subset sorted from them (not recorded which). The receptors here all came from an adult woman who had mild COVID-19 (a few samples of this study predate the infection). Cell type and time point are not known.

V is TRBV6-5 and J is TRBJ1-2; D call uncertain. The germline V gene has CDR1 MNHEY and CDR2 SVGAGI. This CDR3 contains 14 residues. Trimming stripped 0 bases from V and 8 bases from J, with 13 bases between. CDR3 loop: CASSYSTEFRGYTF. CDR3 in DNA: TGTGCCAGCAGTTACTCGACCGAGTTTAGGGGCTACACCTTC.

V usage is TRBV12-3 or TRBV12-4 and J usage is TRBJ1-3; perhaps TRBD1 as D (5 bases). Trimming shortened V by 5 bases and J by 4 bases, and 18 bases separated the two germline ends. The CDR3 is 16 residues long. The CDR3 reads CASSPTIRVEGNTIYF. The DNA for the CDR3 is TGTGCCAGCAGTCCAACCATCAGGGTAGAAGGAAACACCATATATTTT.

This clonotype was seen only a few times. V gene TRBV5-6 combines with J gene TRBJ2-6; D remains ambiguous. Per the germline V gene, CDR1 is SGHDT and CDR2 is YYEEEE. This CDR3 comprises 16 residues. Trimming pared 4 bases from V and 0 bases from J, leaving 11 bases between. The CDR3: CASSPSRHSGANVLTF. The CDR3 DNA sequence: TGTGCCAGCAGCCCCTCCCGGCACTCTGGGGCCAACGTCCTGACTTTC.

The V gene is TRBV5-1, the J gene TRBJ2-1; no firm D call. Trimming removed 0 bases at V and 6 bases at J, with 16 bases between. The CDR3 totals 16 residues. CDR1 and CDR2 from the germline V gene are SGHRS and YFSETQ. The CDR3 spells CASSLDSVARINEQFF. CDR3 DNA: TGCGCCAGCAGCTTGGACTCTGTGGCTCGGATCAATGAGCAGTTCTTC.

This clonotype was seen a few times. The V call is TRBV6-6, the J call TRBJ1-6; 7 bases map to TRBD1. CDR3 size: 13 residues. Looked up from germline, CDR1 is MNHNY and CDR2 is SVGAGI (reference sequence). V lost 8 bases, J lost 9 bases, and 7 bases stayed unmatched. The CDR3, as DNA: TGTGCCAGCGGAGAGACAGGGCGTTCACCCCTCCACTTT. Residues: CASGETGRSPLHF.

The chain has TRBV5-1 and TRBJ2-6; TRBD1 agrees at 9 bases. V lost 3 bases to trimming and J lost 1 base; unmatched junction nucleotides: 5. The CDR3 extends over 17 amino acids. Germline CDR1 reads SGHRS; CDR2 reads YFSETQ. DNA for the CDR3: TGCGCCAGCAGCTATAGGACAGGGGTATCTGGGGCCAACGTCCTGACTTTC. It specifies CASSYRTGVSGANVLTF.

V and J are TRBV20-1 and TRBJ1-2; D remains unclear. Germline V CDR1 and CDR2: DFQATT, SNEGSKA (reference sequence). CDR3 size: 12 residues. V was trimmed by 1 base and J by 1 base, leaving 4 bases between them. In DNA form, the CDR3 reads TGCAGTGCTAGAGTTGTTAACTATGGCTACACCTTC. Amino acid sequence: CSARVVNYGYTF.

This clonotype was detected a few times. DNA of the CDR3: TGTGCCAGCAGCCAAACGAGTACTAGCGGGAGCTATGAGCAGTTCTTC. This sequence encodes CASSQTSTSGSYEQFF. The rearrangement links TRBV4-2 to TRBJ2-1, with 11 bases lining up with TRBD2. The J segment lost 8 bases and the V segment lost 2 bases, leaving 8 bases of the junction unmatched. The CDR3 has 16 amino acids. The germline gives CDR1 LGHNA, CDR2 YNFKEQ.

The table lists this clonotype with many counts. The CDR3 sequence is CASSNRDRQYYGYTF. CDR3 sequence (DNA): TGTGCCAGCAGTAACCGGGACAGACAGTACTATGGCTACACCTTC. The chain is built from TRBV6-5 and TRBJ1-2; 7 bases fit TRBD1. V shed 5 bases, J shed 3 bases, and the junction held 9 bases outside the gene matches. The CDR3 has 15 residues. CDR1 and CDR2 (germline): MNHEY, SVGAGI.

This clonotype has just one count. The chain is built from TRBV6-5 and TRBJ2-5, with 9 nucleotides matching TRBD2. The CDR3 has 15 amino acids. Germline values: CDR1 MNHEY, CDR2 SVGAGI. With V trimmed by 4 bases and J by 7 bases, 10 bases remained unmatched. Written as DNA, the CDR3 is TGTGCCAGCAGTTCCTATAGCGGGGGAGCGGGGACCCAGTACTTC. Translation: CASSSYSGGAGTQYF.

The J gene is TRBJ2-7, the V gene TRBV7-2; D not certain. V lost 1 base to trimming and J lost 2 bases, with 9 bases between them. CDR3 length: 14 amino acids. CDR1 and CDR2 (germline): SGHTA, FQGNSA. CDR3 region: CASSLEGRTYEQYF. CDR3 bases: TGTGCCAGCAGCTTAGAGGGCCGTACCTACGAGCAGTACTTC.

V gene TRBV7-8 combines with J gene TRBJ2-1; D is tentatively TRBD1 or TRBD2 (6 bases each). The CDR3 has 15 residues. Per the germline V gene, CDR1 is SGHVS and CDR2 is FQNEAQ. Trimming shortened V by 4 bases and J by 2 bases, and 12 bases separated the two germline ends. The CDR3 DNA reads as TGTGCCAGCAGCTCCCCCCGGGGGCCCTACAATGAGCAGTTCTTC. This translates into CASSSPRGPYNEQFF.

The chain has TRBV5-1 and TRBJ2-1; 11 bases map to TRBD2. There are 16 residues in the CDR3. Trimming removed 7 bases from V and 0 bases from J; junction bases left unmatched: 6. Per germline, CDR1 SGHRS and CDR2 YFSETQ. The CDR3 DNA sequence: TGCGCCAGCGGGAGCGGGACTAGCGGCTCCTACAATGAGCAGTTCTTC. It specifies CASGSGTSGSYNEQFF.

This clonotype was found a few times. The V and J genes are TRBV7-3 and TRBJ2-3; the match to TRBD2 covers 7 bases. Germline values: CDR1 SGHTA, CDR2 FQGTGA. The CDR3 is 14 amino acids. With V trimmed by 2 bases and J by 9 bases, 8 bases remained unmatched. CDR3 DNA: TGTGCCAGCAGCTTATGGGGGGGAGTAGGCACGCAGTATTTT. Amino acid sequence: CASSLWGGVGTQYF. The variable domain in full, completed from reference TRBV7-3 and TRBJ2-3, reads GAGVSQTPSNKVTEKGKYVELRCDPISGHTALYWYRQSLGQGPEFLIYFQGTGAADDSGLPNDRFFAVRPEGSVSTLKIQRTERGDSAVYLCASSLWGGVGTQYFGPGTRLTVL.

The chain links TRBV6-5 to TRBJ1-6, with unresolved D. The V gene's germline CDR1 is MNHEY and CDR2 SVGAGI. This CDR3 contains 13 residues. Trimming took off 0 bases at V and 7 bases at J, with 4 bases between the two ends. In DNA, the CDR3 is TGTGCCAGCAGTTACTCCCAGAATTCACCCCTCCACTTT. Translating gives CASSYSQNSPLHF.

This clonotype turned up a few times. CDR3 sequence reads: CASSPTGTRTDTQYF. The CDR3 nucleotides are TGTGCCAGCAGCCCAACCGGGACTAGAACAGATACGCAGTATTTT. This sequence joins TRBV7-6 and TRBJ2-3; 8 bases align to TRBD2. J gave up 3 bases and V 5 bases, and 7 bases lay outside the gene matches. CDR3 length: 15 amino acids. Germline V gene sequence: CDR1 SGHVS, CDR2 FNYEAQ.

This clonotype was picked up a small number of times. The V and J genes are TRBV12-3 or TRBV12-4 and TRBJ2-2; 7 bases map to TRBD2. After removal of 7 bases from V and 8 bases from J, the junction contained 7 bases not matched to a gene. The CDR3 totals 13 residues. CDR3 bases: TGTGCCAGCAAACCGGGAGGAGGTGGGGAGCTGTTTTTT. Translation: CASKPGGGGELFF.

This clonotype turned up a few times. V and J are TRBV7-9 and TRBJ2-7; 12 bases fit TRBD2. CDR3 size: 16 residues. V lost 4 bases and J lost 10; bases outside the gene matches: 14. Germline V gives CDR1 SEHNR, CDR2 FQNEAQ (reference sequence). The CDR3 reads CASSSTYGLAGWRQYF. The CDR3 nucleotides are TGTGCCAGCAGCTCAACATACGGACTAGCGGGATGGCGTCAGTACTTC.

The chain links TRBV27 to TRBJ1-6; D gene uncertain. Germline loops: CDR1 MNHEY, CDR2 SMNVEV (reference sequence). The CDR3 spans 14 residues. The V end was cut by 8 bases, the J end by 0 bases, with 8 bases between. CDR3 region: CASSTSSYNSPLHF. DNA for the CDR3: TGTGCCAGCTCAACGAGCTCCTATAATTCACCCCTCCACTTT.

This clonotype was seen only a few times. V is TRBV5-1 and J is TRBJ2-1; D uncertain. Germline lookup yields CDR1 SGHRS and CDR2 YFSETQ. With 7 bases removed from V and 0 bases from J, the gap between germline ends came to 17 bases. CDR3 length: 16 residues. The CDR3 sequence is CASSREEKSSYNEQFF. CDR3 sequence (DNA): TGCGCCAGCTCTAGAGAGGAGAAAAGCTCCTACAATGAGCAGTTCTTC.

This clonotype was found a few times. The rearrangement joins TRBV10-3 to TRBJ1-1; D not certain. V lost 3 bases and J lost 1, with 12 bases in between. The CDR3 is 15 amino acids. CDR1 and CDR2 (germline): ENHRY, SYGVKD. CDR3 region: CAISDPTQRNTEAFF. DNA of the CDR3: TGTGCCATCAGTGATCCAACCCAGCGGAACACTGAAGCTTTCTTT.

This clonotype turned up a few times. V usage is TRBV3-1 and J usage is TRBJ1-5, with 7 bases identical to TRBD1. The germline V gene encodes CDR1 LGHDT and CDR2 YNNKEL (reference sequence). With V trimmed by 1 base and J by 6 bases, 3 bases remained unmatched. This CDR3 has 14 residues. The CDR3 here is CASSQGQGGQPQHF. Here the CDR3 DNA reads TGTGCCAGCAGCCAAGGACAGGGAGGTCAGCCCCAGCATTTT.

The V and J genes are TRBV4-1 and TRBJ2-5; TRBD1 matches at 12 bases. This CDR3 comprises 17 residues. Germline V gene sequence: CDR1 MGHRA, CDR2 YSYEKL. V shed 4 bases, J shed 5 bases, and the junction held 11 bases outside the gene matches. The CDR3 bases are TGCGCCAGCAGCCTCCTGGCAGGGACAGGGGGCGGTGAGACCCAGTACTTC. Translating gives CASSLLAGTGGGETQYF.

V and J are TRBV5-1 and TRBJ1-6; 8 bases are shared with TRBD1. J was trimmed by 9 bases and V by 0 bases; bases with no gene match: 11. In germline, CDR1 is SGHRS, CDR2 YFSETQ. The CDR3 runs to 17 residues. CDR3 sequence: CASSLATGGPSISPLHF. The CDR3 nucleotides read TGCGCCAGCAGCTTGGCAACAGGGGGGCCATCTATTTCACCCCTCCACTTT. Looking up the rest from reference TRBV5-1 and TRBJ1-6 gives the full variable domain: KAGVTQTPRYLIKTRGQQVTLSCSPISGHRSVSWYQQTPGQGLQFLFEYFSETQRNKGNFPGRFSGRQFSNSRSEMNVSTLELGDSALYLCASSLATGGPSISPLHFGNGTRLTVT.